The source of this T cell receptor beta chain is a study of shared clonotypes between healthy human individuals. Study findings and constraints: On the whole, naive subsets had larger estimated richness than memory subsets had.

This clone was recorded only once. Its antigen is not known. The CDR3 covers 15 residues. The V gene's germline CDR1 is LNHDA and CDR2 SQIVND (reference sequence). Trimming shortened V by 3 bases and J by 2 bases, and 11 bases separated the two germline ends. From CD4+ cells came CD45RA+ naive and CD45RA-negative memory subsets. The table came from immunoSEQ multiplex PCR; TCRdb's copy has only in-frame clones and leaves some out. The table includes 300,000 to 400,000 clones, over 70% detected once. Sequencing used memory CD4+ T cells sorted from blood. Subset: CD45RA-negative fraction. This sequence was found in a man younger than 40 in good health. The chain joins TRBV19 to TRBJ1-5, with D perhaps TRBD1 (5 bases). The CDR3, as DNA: TGTGCCAGTAGTATTGGGGGAAATGGCAATCAGCCCCAGCATTTT. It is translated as CASSIGGNGNQPQHF. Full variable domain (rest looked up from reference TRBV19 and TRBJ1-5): DGGITQSPKYLFRKEGQNVTLSCEQNLNHDAMYWYRQDPGQGLRLIYYSQIVNDFQKGDIAEGYSVSREKKESFPLTVTSAQKNPTAFYLCASSIGGNGNQPQHFGDGTRLSIL.